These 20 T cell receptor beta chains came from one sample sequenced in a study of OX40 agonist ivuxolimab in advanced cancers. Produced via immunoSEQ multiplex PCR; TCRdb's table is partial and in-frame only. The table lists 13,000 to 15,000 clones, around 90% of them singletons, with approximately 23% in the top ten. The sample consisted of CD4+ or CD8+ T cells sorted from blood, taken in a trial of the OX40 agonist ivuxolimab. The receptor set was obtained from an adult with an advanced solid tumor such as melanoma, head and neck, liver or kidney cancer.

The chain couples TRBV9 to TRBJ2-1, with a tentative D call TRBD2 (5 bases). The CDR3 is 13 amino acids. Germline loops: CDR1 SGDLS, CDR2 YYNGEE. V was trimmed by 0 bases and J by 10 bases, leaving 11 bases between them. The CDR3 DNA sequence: TGTGCCAGCAGCGTAGTTGGCGGGCCGGAGCAGTTCTTC. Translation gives CASSVVGGPEQFF.

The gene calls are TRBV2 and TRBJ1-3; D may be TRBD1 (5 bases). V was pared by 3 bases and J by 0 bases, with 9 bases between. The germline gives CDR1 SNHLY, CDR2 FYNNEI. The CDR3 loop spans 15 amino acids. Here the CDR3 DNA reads TGTGCCAGCAGTGATATGGGGGACTCTGGAAACACCATATATTTT. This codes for CASSDMGDSGNTIYF.

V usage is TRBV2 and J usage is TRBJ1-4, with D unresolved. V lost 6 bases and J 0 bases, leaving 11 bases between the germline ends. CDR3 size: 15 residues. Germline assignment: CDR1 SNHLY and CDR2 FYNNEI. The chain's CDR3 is CASSLGGTTNEKLFF. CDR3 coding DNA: TGTGCCAGCAGCTTGGGCGGGACAACTAATGAAAAACTGTTTTTT.

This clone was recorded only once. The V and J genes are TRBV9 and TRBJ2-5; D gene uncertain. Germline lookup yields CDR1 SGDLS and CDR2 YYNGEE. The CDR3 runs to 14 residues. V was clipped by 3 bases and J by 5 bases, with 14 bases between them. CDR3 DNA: TGTGCCAGCAGCGGGGCGGACGCACCGGAGACCCAGTACTTC. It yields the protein CASSGADAPETQYF.

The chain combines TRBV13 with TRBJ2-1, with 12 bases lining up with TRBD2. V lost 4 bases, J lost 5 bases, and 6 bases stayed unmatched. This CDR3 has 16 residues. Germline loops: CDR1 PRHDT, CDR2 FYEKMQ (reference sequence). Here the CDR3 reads CASSYGPSGRDNEQFF. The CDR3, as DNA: TGTGCCAGCAGCTACGGACCTAGCGGGAGGGACAATGAGCAGTTCTTC.

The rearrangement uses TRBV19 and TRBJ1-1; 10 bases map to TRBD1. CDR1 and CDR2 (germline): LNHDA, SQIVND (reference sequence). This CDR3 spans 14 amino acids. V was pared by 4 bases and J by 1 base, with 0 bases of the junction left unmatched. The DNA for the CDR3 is TGTGCCAGTAGTAGACAGGGGGCGAACACTGAAGCTTTCTTT. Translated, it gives CASSRQGANTEAFF.

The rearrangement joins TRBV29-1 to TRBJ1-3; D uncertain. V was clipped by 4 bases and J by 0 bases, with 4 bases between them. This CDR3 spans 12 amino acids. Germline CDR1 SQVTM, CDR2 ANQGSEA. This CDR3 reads CSVAVSGNTIYF. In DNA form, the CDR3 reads TGCAGCGTTGCAGTCTCTGGAAACACCATATATTTT.

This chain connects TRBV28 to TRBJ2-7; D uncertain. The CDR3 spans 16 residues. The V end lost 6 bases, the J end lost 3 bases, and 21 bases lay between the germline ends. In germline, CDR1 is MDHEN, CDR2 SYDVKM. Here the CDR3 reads CASSLGEDSLHYEQYF. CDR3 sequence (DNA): TGTGCCAGCAGCCTGGGTGAGGATTCGCTACACTACGAGCAGTACTTC.

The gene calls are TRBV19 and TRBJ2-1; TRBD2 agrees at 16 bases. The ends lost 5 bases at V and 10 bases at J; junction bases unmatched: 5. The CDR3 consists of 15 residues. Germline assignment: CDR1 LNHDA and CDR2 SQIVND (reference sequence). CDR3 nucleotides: TGTGCCAGTAGTCCGGGACTAGCGGGAGGGTCGGAGCAGTTCTTC. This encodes CASSPGLAGGSEQFF.

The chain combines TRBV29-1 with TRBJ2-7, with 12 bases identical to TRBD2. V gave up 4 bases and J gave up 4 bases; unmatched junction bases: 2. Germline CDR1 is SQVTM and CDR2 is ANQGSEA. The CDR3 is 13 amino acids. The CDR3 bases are TGCAGCGTTGTGGGGACTAGCGGGTACGAGCAGTACTTC. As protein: CSVVGTSGYEQYF.

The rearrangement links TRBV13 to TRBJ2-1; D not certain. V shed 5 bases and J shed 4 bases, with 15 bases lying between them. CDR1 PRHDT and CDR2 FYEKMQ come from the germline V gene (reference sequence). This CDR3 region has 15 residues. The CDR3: CASSLPLDSYNEQFF. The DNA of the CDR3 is TGTGCCAGCAGCCTCCCCCTTGATTCTTACAATGAGCAGTTCTTC.

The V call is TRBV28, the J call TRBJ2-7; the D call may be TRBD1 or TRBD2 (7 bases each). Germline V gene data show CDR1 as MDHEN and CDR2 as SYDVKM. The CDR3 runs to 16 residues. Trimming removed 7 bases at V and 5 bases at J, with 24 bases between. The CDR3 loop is CASITGLREGADEQYF. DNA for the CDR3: TGTGCCAGCATCACCGGGCTGAGGGAGGGGGCTGACGAGCAGTACTTC.

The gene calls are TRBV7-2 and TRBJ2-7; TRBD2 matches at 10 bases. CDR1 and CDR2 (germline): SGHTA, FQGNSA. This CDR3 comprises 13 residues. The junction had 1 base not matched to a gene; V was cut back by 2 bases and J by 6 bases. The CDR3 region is CASSLRLAGEQYF. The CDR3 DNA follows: TGTGCCAGCAGCTTAAGACTAGCGGGCGAGCAGTACTTC.

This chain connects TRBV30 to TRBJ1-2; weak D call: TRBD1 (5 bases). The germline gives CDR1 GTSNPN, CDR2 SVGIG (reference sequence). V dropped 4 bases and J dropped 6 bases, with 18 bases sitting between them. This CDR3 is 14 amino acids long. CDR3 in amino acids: CAWNGAGSTDGYTF. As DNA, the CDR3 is TGTGCCTGGAATGGGGCGGGCAGTACGGATGGCTACACCTTC.

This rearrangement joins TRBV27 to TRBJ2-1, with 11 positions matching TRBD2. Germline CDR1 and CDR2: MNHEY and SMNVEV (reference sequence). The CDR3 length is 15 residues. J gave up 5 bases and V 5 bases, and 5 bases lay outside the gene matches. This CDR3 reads CASSPGTSGNNEQFF. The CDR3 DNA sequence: TGTGCCAGCAGTCCAGGGACTAGCGGAAACAATGAGCAGTTCTTC.

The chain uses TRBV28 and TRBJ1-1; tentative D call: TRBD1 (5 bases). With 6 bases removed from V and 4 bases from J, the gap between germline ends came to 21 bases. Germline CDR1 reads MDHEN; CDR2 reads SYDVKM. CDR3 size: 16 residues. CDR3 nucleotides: TGTGCCAGCAGCCCCTTGACAGTCACCAGGACCACTGAAGCTTTCTTT. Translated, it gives CASSPLTVTRTTEAFF.

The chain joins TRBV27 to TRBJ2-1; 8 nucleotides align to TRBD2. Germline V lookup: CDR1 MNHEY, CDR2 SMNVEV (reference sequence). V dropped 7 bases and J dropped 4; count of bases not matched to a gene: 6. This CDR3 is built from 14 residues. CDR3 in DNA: TGTGCCAGCAAGATTAGCGGGATATACAATGAGCAGTTCTTC. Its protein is CASKISGIYNEQFF.

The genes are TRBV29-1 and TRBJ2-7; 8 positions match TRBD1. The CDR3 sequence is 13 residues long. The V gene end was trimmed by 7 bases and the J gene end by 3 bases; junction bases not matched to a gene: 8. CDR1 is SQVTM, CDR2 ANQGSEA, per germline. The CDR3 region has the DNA TGCAGCGGAGGACAGGGCCCTTTCTACGAGCAGTACTTC. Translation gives CSGGQGPFYEQYF.

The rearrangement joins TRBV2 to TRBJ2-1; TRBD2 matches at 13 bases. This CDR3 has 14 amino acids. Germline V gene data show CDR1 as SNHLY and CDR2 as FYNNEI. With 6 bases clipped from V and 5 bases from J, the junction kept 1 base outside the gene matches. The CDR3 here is CASSGTSGNNEQFF. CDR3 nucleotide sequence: TGTGCCAGCAGCGGGACTAGCGGGAACAATGAGCAGTTCTTC.

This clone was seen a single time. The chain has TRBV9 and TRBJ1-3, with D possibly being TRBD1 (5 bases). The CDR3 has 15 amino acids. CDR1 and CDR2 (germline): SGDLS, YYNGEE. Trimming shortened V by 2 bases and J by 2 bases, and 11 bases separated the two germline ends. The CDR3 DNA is TGTGCCAGCAGCGTGCTAGAAGGGGCTGGAAACACCATATATTTT. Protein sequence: CASSVLEGAGNTIYF. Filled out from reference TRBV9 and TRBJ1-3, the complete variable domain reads DSGVTQTPKHLITATGQRVTLRCSPRSGDLSVYWYQQSLDQGLQFLIQYYNGEERAKGNILERFSAQQFPDLHSELNLSSLELGDSALYFCASSVLEGAGNTIYFGEGSWLTVV.